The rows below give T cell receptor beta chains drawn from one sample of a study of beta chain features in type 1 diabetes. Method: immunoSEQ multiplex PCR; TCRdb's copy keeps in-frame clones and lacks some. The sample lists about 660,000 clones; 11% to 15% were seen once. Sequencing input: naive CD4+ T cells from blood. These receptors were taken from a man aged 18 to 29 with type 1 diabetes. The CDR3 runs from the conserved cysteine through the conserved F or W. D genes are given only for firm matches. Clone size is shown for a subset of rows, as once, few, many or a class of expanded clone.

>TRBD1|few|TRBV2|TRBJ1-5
CASSTGTGGQPQHF
TGTGCCAGCAGCACCGGGACAGGGGGTCAGCCCCAGCATTTT
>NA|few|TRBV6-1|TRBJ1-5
CASSETGGNQPQHF
TGTGCCAGCAGTGAGACCGGGGGGAATCAGCCCCAGCATTTT
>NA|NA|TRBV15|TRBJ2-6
CATSRDMVPGANVLTF
TGTGCCACCAGCAGAGATATGGTGCCTGGGGCCAACGTCCTGACTTTC
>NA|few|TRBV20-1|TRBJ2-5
CSADQETQYF
TGCAGTGCAGACCAAGAGACCCAGTACTTC
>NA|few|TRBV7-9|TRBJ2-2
CASSLVDWQGPTNTGELFF
TGTGCCAGCAGCTTAGTTGATTGGCAGGGCCCTACGAACACCGGGGAGCTGTTTTTT
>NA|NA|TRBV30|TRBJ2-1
CAVWNGSIDEQFF
TGTGCCGTGTGGAACGGGAGTATCGATGAGCAGTTCTTC
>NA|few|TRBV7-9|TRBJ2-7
CASSPPAGSYEQYF
TGTGCCAGCAGTCCCCCGGCGGGGTCCTACGAGCAGTACTTC
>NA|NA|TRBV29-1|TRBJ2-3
CSVVGSRGSTDTQYF
TGCAGCGTTGTCGGTTCGCGGGGCAGCACAGATACGCAGTATTTT
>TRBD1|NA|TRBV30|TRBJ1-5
CAWSVSTGNGQPQHF
TGTGCCTGGAGTGTATCGACAGGGAATGGTCAGCCCCAGCATTTT
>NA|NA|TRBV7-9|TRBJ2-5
CASSFRSLETQYF
TGTGCCAGCAGCTTTAGGAGTCTCGAGACCCAGTACTTC
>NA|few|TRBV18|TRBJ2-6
CASSPLSSGANVLTF
TGTGCCAGCTCACCTTTGAGCTCTGGGGCCAACGTCCTGACTTTC
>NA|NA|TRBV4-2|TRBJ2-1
CASSQDRRELHAYNEQFF
TGTGCCAGCAGCCAAGACCGTCGGGAGCTACATGCCTACAATGAGCAGTTCTTC
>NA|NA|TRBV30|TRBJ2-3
CAWSVQGDTQYF
TGTGCCTGGAGTGTACAAGGGGATACGCAGTATTTT
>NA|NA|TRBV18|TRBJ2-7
CASSQTGVYEQYF
TGTGCCAGCTCACAGACAGGAGTCTACGAGCAGTACTTC
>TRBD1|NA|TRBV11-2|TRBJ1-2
CASGKTGGDGYTF
TGTGCCAGCGGAAAGACAGGGGGCGATGGCTACACCTTC
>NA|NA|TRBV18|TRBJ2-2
CASSPKQRPNTGELFF
TGTGCCAGCTCACCAAAACAGCGACCGAACACCGGGGAGCTGTTTTTT
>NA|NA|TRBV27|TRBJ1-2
CASSLFGTDYGYTF
TGTGCCAGCAGTTTATTTGGGACGGACTATGGCTACACCTTC
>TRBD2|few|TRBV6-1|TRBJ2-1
CASIFIAGGFNEQFF
TGTGCCAGCATTTTTATAGCGGGAGGATTTAATGAGCAGTTCTTC
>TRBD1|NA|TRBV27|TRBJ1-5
CASSQWGGGQGGQPQHF
TGTGCCAGCAGTCAATGGGGCGGGGGACAGGGGGGTCAGCCCCAGCATTTT
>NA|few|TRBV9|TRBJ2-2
CASSPTHTGELFF
TGTGCCAGCAGTCCTACCCACACCGGGGAGCTGTTTTTT
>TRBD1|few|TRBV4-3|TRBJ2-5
CASSQVADRDQETQYF
TGCGCCAGCAGCCAAGTAGCCGACAGGGACCAAGAGACCCAGTACTTC
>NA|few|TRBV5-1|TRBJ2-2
CASSLVPLNTGELFF
TGCGCCAGCAGCTTGGTTCCACTGAACACCGGGGAGCTGTTTTTT
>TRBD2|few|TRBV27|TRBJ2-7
CASSAQAGGSYEQYF
TGTGCCAGCAGTGCACAAGCGGGGGGGTCCTACGAGCAGTACTTC
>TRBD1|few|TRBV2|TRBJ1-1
CASGQGENTEAFF
TGTGCCAGCGGGCAGGGGGAAAACACTGAAGCTTTCTTT
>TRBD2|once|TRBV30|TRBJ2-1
CAWSVRTSGYNDQFF
TGTGCCTGGAGTGTACGGACTAGCGGCTACAATGACCAGTTCTTC
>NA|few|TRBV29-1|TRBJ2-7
CSVGDGAYEQYF
TGCAGCGTTGGCGACGGCGCCTACGAGCAGTACTTC
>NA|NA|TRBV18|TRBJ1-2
CASSPPGGSFKTSTSF
TGTGCCAGCTCACCCCCCGGAGGGAGTTTCAAGACTTCCACTTCCTTC
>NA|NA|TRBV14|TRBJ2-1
CASSQIVGEQFF
TGTGCCAGCAGCCAAATCGTTGGTGAGCAGTTCTTC
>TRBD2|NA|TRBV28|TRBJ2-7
CASSFEGRGLAGAYEQYF
TGTGCCAGCAGTTTCGAGGGAAGGGGACTAGCGGGAGCCTACGAGCAGTACTTC
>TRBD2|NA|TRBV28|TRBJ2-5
CASSLSGVETQYF
TGTGCCAGCAGTCTTAGCGGGGTGGAGACCCAGTACTTC
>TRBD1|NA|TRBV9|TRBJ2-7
CASSVDLTGATYEQYF
TGTGCCAGCAGCGTAGACCTGACAGGGGCGACCTACGAGCAGTACTTC
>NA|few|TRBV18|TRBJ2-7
CASSAERSRTYEQYF
TGTGCCAGCTCAGCTGAGAGGTCACGAACCTACGAGCAGTACTTC
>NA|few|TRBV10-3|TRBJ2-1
CAISEQGNEQFF
TGTGCCATCAGTGAACAGGGCAATGAGCAGTTCTTC
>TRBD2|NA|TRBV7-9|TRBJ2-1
CATRTTSIYNEQFF
TGTGCCACCCGGACGACTAGCATCTACAATGAGCAGTTCTTC
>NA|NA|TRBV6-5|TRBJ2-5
CASRTGQQETQYF
TGTGCCAGCAGGACCGGACAGCAAGAGACCCAGTACTTC
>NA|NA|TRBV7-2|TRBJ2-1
CASSPRVSSYNEQFF
TGTGCCAGCAGCCCCCGGGTTAGCTCCTACAATGAGCAGTTCTTC
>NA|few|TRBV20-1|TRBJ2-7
CSARAGYEQYF
TGCAGTGCTAGAGCCGGCTACGAGCAGTACTTC
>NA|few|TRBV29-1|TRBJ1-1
CSVEVTENTEAFF
TGCAGCGTTGAAGTTACGGAGAACACTGAAGCTTTCTTT
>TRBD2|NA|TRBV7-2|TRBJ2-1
CASRPSSGLEQFF
TGTGCCAGCAGGCCGTCTAGCGGGCTTGAGCAGTTCTTC
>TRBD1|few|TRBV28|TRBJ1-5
CASSYPPGTGNQPQHF
TGTGCCAGCAGTTACCCACCGGGGACAGGGAATCAGCCCCAGCATTTT
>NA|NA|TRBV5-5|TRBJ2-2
CASSLQGQSTGELFF
TGTGCCAGCAGCTTGCAGGGGCAGTCCACCGGGGAGCTGTTTTTT
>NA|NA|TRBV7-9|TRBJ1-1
CASSWDGSTEAFF
TGTGCCAGCAGCTGGGACGGGTCAACTGAAGCTTTCTTT
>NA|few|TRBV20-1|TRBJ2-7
CSAPTTYEQYF
TGCAGTGCCCCGACGACCTACGAGCAGTACTTC
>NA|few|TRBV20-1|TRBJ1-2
CSASKREGYTF
TGCAGTGCTAGCAAGAGGGAAGGCTACACCTTC
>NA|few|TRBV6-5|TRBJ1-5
CASSPSWRNQPQHF
TGTGCCAGCAGTCCTTCGTGGCGCAATCAGCCCCAGCATTTT
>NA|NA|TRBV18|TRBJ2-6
CASSTGAGANVLTF
TGTGCCAGCTCAACCGGAGCTGGGGCCAACGTCCTGACTTTC
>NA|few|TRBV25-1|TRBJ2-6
CASSDSSGANVLTF
TGTGCCAGCAGTGACAGCTCTGGGGCCAACGTCCTGACTTTC
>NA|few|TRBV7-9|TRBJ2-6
CASSLIAGANVLTF
TGTGCCAGCAGCCTGATTGCTGGGGCCAACGTCCTGACTTTC
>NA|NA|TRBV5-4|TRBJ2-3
CASSLRRGTTDTQYF
TGTGCCAGCAGCTTGCGAAGGGGGACCACAGATACGCAGTATTTT
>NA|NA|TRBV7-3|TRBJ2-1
CASSLPTGNNEQFF
TGTGCCAGCAGCCTCCCAACAGGGAACAATGAGCAGTTCTTC
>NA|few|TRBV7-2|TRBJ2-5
CASSLRLGETQYF
TGTGCCAGCAGCTTACGACTGGGAGAGACCCAGTACTTC
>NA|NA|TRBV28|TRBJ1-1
CASSFPGRMNTEAFF
TGTGCCAGCAGTTTCCCAGGGAGGATGAACACTGAAGCTTTCTTT
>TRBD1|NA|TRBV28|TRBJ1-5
CASSWGQGGIQPQHF
TGTGCCAGCAGTTGGGGACAGGGGGGGATCCAGCCCCAGCATTTT